This T cell receptor (beta chain) was retrieved from a study of T-cell reconstitution after alpha-beta-depleted transplantation in children. Whole-study findings and limits: Reportedly, alpha-beta T cells present about two months post-transplant originated from several hundred expanded clones of graft origin. Elevated TCRbeta diversity at day 60 was traced, in some patients, to surviving recipient T cells and thymic progenitors. Hyperexpanded clones declined; after one year, newly produced T cells mostly supplied diversity.

This clonotype was seen many times. The antigen is unknown. V lost 6 bases and J lost 0, with 8 bases in between. The CDR3 totals 13 residues. Germline-derived CDR1 and CDR2 are DFQATT and SNEGSKA (reference sequence). TCRbeta library preparation incorporated unique molecular identifiers. TCRdb recomputed calls from the PCR reads with MiXCR, one row per CDR3 protein. The profile covers 150,000 to 250,000 distinct CDR3 sequences, with just under 6.5% appearing a single time and approximately 4.1% taken by the ten largest. The receptor comes from a girl in the first two years of life with combined immunodeficiency, due to receive a stem cell transplant. The rearrangement uses TRBV20-1 and TRBJ2-2, with a tentative D call TRBD2 (5 bases). The sequencing used PBMCs, collected before TCRalphabeta/CD19-depleted stem cell transplant. The CDR3 DNA is TGCAGTGCGGGAGCGGCGAACACCGGGGAGCTGTTTTTT. Its translation: CSAGAANTGELFF.